A selection of T cell receptor beta chains follows, all from one sample in a study of blood T cell repertoires in COVID-19. The assay was immunoSEQ multiplex PCR, and TCRdb's table has in-frame clones only and misses some. The sample includes approximately 120,000 clones, roughly 79% of them seen just once. Sequenced sample: peripheral blood. All receptors come from a human donor in a cohort sampled during active COVID-19. Each CDR3 is given with its conserved first and last residue. D genes are given only for firm matches. The size entry is marked missing in some rows and otherwise reads once, few, many or a size class.

>-|TRBJ2-3|-|TRBV5-1
TGCGCCAGCAGCTCCACAGGGCCAGATACGCAGTATTTT
CASSSTGPDTQYF
>-|TRBJ2-3|-|TRBV18
TGTGCCAGCTCAGATTACAGGACAGATACGCAGTATTTT
CASSDYRTDTQYF
>TRBD1|TRBJ1-3|-|TRBV9
TGTGCCAGCAGCTTAACAGGGGGTGGAAACACCATATATTTT
CASSLTGGGNTIYF
>-|TRBJ1-1|-|TRBV28
TGTGCCAGCAGTCAACGGGGACTCGGGAACACTGAAGCTTTCTTT
CASSQRGLGNTEAFF
>TRBD1|TRBJ1-2|-|TRBV30
TGTGCCTCAACCCCCGGGACAGGGAACTATGGCTACACCTTC
CASTPGTGNYGYTF
>-|TRBJ2-7|once|TRBV10-3
TGTGCCATCAGTGAGTCAATGTTGGGCAGGGAAGGCGAGCAGTACTTC
CAISESMLGREGEQYF
>TRBD1|TRBJ2-5|-|TRBV19
TGTGCCAGTAGTACTCCTGGGACAGCGAGCCAAGAGACCCAGTACTTC
CASSTPGTASQETQYF
>TRBD1|TRBJ1-2|-|TRBV7-2
TGTGCCAGCAGCTCTCGACAGGGCGGTGGCTACACCTTC
CASSSRQGGGYTF
>TRBD1|TRBJ1-2|few|TRBV7-8
TGTGCCAGCAGCTACGGACAGGGGGCGAGAATCGACTATGGCTACACCTTC
CASSYGQGARIDYGYTF
>TRBD1|TRBJ2-2|-|TRBV7-9
TGTGCCAGCAGGGGGGACAGGGGCGCGAACACCGGGGAGCTGTTTTTT
CASRGDRGANTGELFF
>-|TRBJ1-6|-|TRBV7-3
TGTGCCAGCAGCTTGGGGCCGGGCGGATATTCACCCCTCCACTTT
CASSLGPGGYSPLHF
>-|TRBJ1-1|-|TRBV5-1
TGCGCCAGCAGCTTTGGGGGCAGAGGTTTGAACACTGAAGCTTTCTTT
CASSFGGRGLNTEAFF
>-|TRBJ2-7|-|TRBV13
TGTGCCAGCAGCCCCCCGGAGAGTCACGAGCAGTACTTC
CASSPPESHEQYF
>TRBD1|TRBJ2-6|-|TRBV27
TGTGCCAGCAGACGGACAGGGGGTAGTGGGGCCAACGTCCTGACTTTC
CASRRTGGSGANVLTF
>-|TRBJ2-5|-|TRBV27
TGTGCCAGCAGTTTATTGCCGGGCCAAGAGACCCAGTACTTC
CASSLLPGQETQYF
>TRBD1|TRBJ1-1|many|TRBV6-5
TGTGCCAGCAGTTACGCCTCAGCCGACAGGGCCACTGAAGCTTTCTTT
CASSYASADRATEAFF
>-|TRBJ1-1|-|TRBV14
TGTGCCAGCAGCCAAACACATCGTACTGAAGCTTTCTTT
CASSQTHRTEAFF
>-|TRBJ2-7|-|TRBV2
TGTGCCAGCAGTGAAGGTGCGGGCGTATCCTACGAGCAGTACTTC
CASSEGAGVSYEQYF
>-|TRBJ1-2|-|TRBV7-9
TGTGCCAGCAGCAACAGGGCGAACTATGGCTACACCTTC
CASSNRANYGYTF
>-|TRBJ2-3|-|TRBV6-5
TGTGCCAGTGACAGGTTACTCACAGATACGCAGTATTTT
CASDRLLTDTQYF
>TRBD1|TRBJ2-1|few|TRBV5-4
TGTGCCAGCAGCAGGGACAGGGGGCTATCCTCCTACAATGAGCAGTTCTTC
CASSRDRGLSSYNEQFF
>-|TRBJ2-2|few|TRBV9
TGTGCCAGCAGCGTAAATCGAAGGGGGTCTAACACCGGGGAGCTGTTTTTT
CASSVNRRGSNTGELFF
>-|TRBJ2-6|-|TRBV18
TGTGCCAGCTCACCTCTCGGACAACTCTCTGGGGCCAACGTCCTGACTTTC
CASSPLGQLSGANVLTF
>TRBD2|TRBJ2-3|-|TRBV19
TGTGCCACCAACACCGGGACTAGCGGGGGCGCAGATACGCAGTATTTT
CATNTGTSGGADTQYF
>TRBD1|TRBJ1-6|-|TRBV25-1
TGTGCAGCTGGGACAGGCGGATATAATTCACCCCTCCACTTT
CAAGTGGYNSPLHF
>-|TRBJ1-5|-|TRBV29-1
TGCAGCGTTCGCCAGGGGATAAATCAGCCCCAGCATTTT
CSVRQGINQPQHF
>TRBD1|TRBJ1-2|-|TRBV29-1
TGCAGCGTTATTAGGGACAGAAACTATGGCTACACCTTC
CSVIRDRNYGYTF
>-|TRBJ2-5|-|TRBV5-6
TGTGCCAGCAGCTCCCTGCGTACTAGCCGGGAGACCCAGTACTTC
CASSSLRTSRETQYF
>TRBD1|TRBJ1-5|few|TRBV10-3
TGTGCCATCAGTGCCCGACAGGGGGCGGGTCAGCCCCAGCATTTT
CAISARQGAGQPQHF
>-|TRBJ2-6|-|TRBV5-4
TGTGCCAGCAGCCCCCCGACGGAGGCTGGGGCCAACGTCCTGACTTTC
CASSPPTEAGANVLTF
>-|TRBJ1-5|few|TRBV4-1
TGCGCCAGCAGCCAGACGACAGGACTTCAGCCCCAGCATTTT
CASSQTTGLQPQHF
>-|TRBJ2-6|once|TRBV19
TGTGCCAGTAGTAATGGGGCGGGGGCCAACGTCCTGACTTTC
CASSNGAGANVLTF
>-|TRBJ2-2|-|TRBV7-7
TGTGCCAGCAGCTTAGGACTAGACACCGGGGAGCTGTTTTTT
CASSLGLDTGELFF
>TRBD1|TRBJ2-7|-|TRBV25-1
TGTGCCAGCAGTGAATGGGGGGGGACAGGGAACTACGAGCAGTACTTC
CASSEWGGTGNYEQYF
>TRBD1|TRBJ1-4|few|TRBV2
TGTGCCAGCAGGGAGGGGACAGGCGGAACTAATGAAAAACTGTTTTTT
CASREGTGGTNEKLFF
>TRBD1|TRBJ1-5|-|TRBV6-5
TGTGCCAGCAGACCGGACAGGGATGTCAATCAGCCCCAGCATTTT
CASRPDRDVNQPQHF
>-|TRBJ1-2|-|TRBV11-2
TGTGCCAGCAGCTTAACACTAGGGGGTGGCTACACCTTC
CASSLTLGGGYTF
>-|TRBJ1-5|-|TRBV19
TGTGCCAGCCAGGACTTCCGCAATCAGCCCCAGCATTTT
CASQDFRNQPQHF
>TRBD1|TRBJ1-1|-|TRBV6-5
TGTGCCAGCAGTTACTCGAGACAGGGGAACACTGAAGCTTTCTTT
CASSYSRQGNTEAFF
>TRBD2|TRBJ2-7|-|TRBV5-5
TGTGCCAGCAGCTTTCCGGGACTAGCGGTCTACGAGCAGTACTTC
CASSFPGLAVYEQYF
>-|TRBJ2-1|-|TRBV5-5
TGTGCCAGCAGCTTCCGGGGGATCAATGAGCAGTTCTTC
CASSFRGINEQFF
>TRBD2|TRBJ2-7|-|TRBV5-4
TGTGCCAGCAGCTTGCGGGCCGGGACTAGCGGGGGTTACGAGCAGTACTTC
CASSLRAGTSGGYEQYF
>-|TRBJ1-3|-|TRBV2
TGTGCCAGCAGTGAGGATTATTCGGACATCTCTGGAAACACCATATATTTT
CASSEDYSDISGNTIYF
>-|TRBJ1-4|-|TRBV28
TGTGCCAGCAGTTTAGGAGGGGAAATTGAAAAACTGTTTTTT
CASSLGGEIEKLFF
>-|TRBJ2-5|few|TRBV6-6
TGTGCCAGCAGCACGGGGGGCCCGAAAGAGACCCAGTACTTC
CASSTGGPKETQYF
>TRBD1|TRBJ2-3|-|TRBV7-8
TGTGCCAGCAGCCCGCAGGGGGTCACAGATACGCAGTATTTT
CASSPQGVTDTQYF
>-|TRBJ2-7|-|TRBV3-1/TRBV3-2
TGTGCCAGCAGCCAACTAAACCAGACTTACGAGCAGTACTTC
CASSQLNQTYEQYF
>-|TRBJ2-3|-|TRBV10-1
TGCGCCAGCAGTGAAACAGGGGGGGGAACAGATACGCAGTATTTT
CASSETGGGTDTQYF
>-|TRBJ1-5|-|TRBV5-1
TGCGCCAGCAGCTTGGAAGGGGGAAGCAATCAGCCCCAGCATTTT
CASSLEGGSNQPQHF
>-|TRBJ2-2|-|TRBV28
TGTGCCAGCAGTTTACAGGGAGGCGGGGAGCTGTTTTTT
CASSLQGGGELFF
>TRBD1|TRBJ1-2|-|TRBV28
TGTGCCAGCAGCCTTGGGACAGGGAGAGGAGGCTACACCTTC
CASSLGTGRGGYTF
>TRBD2|TRBJ2-5|-|TRBV30
TGTGCCTGGAGCCCGGGACTAGCGGGGGCGCAAGAGACCCAGTACTTC
CAWSPGLAGAQETQYF
>TRBD1|TRBJ1-5|-|TRBV7-9
TGTGCCAGCAGCCTGAGCTCGACAGGGGTTGGCGATCAGCCCCAGCATTTT
CASSLSSTGVGDQPQHF
>-|TRBJ1-6|-|TRBV6-5
TGTGCCAGCAGTTACGCGGGTAGCTCCTATAATTCACCCCTCCACTTT
CASSYAGSSYNSPLHF
>TRBD2|TRBJ2-5|-|TRBV6-5
TGTGCCAGCCAAGAGAGTAGCGGGGGTAAAGAGACCCAGTACTTC
CASQESSGGKETQYF